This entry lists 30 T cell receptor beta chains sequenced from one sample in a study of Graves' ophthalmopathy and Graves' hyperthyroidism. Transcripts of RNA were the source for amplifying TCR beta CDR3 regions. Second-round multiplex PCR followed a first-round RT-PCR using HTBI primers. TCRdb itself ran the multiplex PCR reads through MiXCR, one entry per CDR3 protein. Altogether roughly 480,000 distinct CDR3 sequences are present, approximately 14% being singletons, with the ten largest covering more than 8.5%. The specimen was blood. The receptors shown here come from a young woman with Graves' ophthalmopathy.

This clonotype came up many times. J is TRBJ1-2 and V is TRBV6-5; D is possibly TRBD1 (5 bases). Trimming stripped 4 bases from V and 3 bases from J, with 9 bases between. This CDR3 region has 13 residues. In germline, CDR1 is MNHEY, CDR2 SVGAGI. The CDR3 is CASSSRDHYGYTF. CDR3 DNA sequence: TGTGCCAGCAGTTCCAGGGACCACTATGGCTACACCTTC.

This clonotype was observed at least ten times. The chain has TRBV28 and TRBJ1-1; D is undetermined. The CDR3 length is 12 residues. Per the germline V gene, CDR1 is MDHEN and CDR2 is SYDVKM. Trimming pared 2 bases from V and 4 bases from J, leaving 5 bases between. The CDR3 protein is CASSLGVTEAFF. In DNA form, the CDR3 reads TGTGCCAGCAGTTTAGGCGTCACTGAAGCTTTCTTT.

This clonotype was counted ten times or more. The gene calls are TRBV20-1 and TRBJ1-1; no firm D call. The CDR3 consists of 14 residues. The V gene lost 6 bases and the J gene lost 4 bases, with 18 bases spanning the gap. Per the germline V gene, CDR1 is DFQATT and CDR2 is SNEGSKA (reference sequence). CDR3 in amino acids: CSAEREGSVTEAFF. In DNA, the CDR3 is TGCAGTGCGGAGCGGGAGGGCTCGGTCACTGAAGCTTTCTTT.

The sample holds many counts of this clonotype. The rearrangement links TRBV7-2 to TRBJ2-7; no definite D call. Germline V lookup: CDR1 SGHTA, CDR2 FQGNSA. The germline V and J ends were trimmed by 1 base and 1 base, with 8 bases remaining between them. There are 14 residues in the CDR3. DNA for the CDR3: TGTGCCAGCAGCTTAGAGGTCCGGTCCTACGAGCAGTACTTC. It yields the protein CASSLEVRSYEQYF. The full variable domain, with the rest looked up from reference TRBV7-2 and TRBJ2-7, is GAGVSQSPSNKVTEKGKDVELRCDPISGHTALYWYRQSLGQGLEFLIYFQGNSAPDKSGLPSDRFSAERTGGSVSTLTIQRTQQEDSAVYLCASSLEVRSYEQYFGPGTRLTVT.

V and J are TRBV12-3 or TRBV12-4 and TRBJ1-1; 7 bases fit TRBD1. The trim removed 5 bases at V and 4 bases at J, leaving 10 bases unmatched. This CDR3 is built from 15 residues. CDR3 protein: CASSPEVGGSTEAFF. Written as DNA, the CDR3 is TGTGCCAGCAGTCCAGAGGTAGGGGGCAGCACTGAAGCTTTCTTT.

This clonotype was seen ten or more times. The CDR3 region is CASSEGPEGYGYTF. CDR3 coding DNA: TGTGCCAGCAGTGAAGGGCCAGAGGGCTATGGCTACACCTTC. The chain is built from TRBV6-1 and TRBJ1-2; D remains unclear. The germline CDR1 and CDR2 sequences are MNHNS and SASEGT. V was pared by 1 base and J by 4 bases, with 10 bases between. The CDR3 runs to 14 residues.

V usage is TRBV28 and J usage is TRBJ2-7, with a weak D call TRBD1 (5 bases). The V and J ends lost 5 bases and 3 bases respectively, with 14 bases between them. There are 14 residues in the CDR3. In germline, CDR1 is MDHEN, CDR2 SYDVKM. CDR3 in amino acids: CASSTSTELYEQYV. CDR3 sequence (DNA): TGTGCCAGCAGTACCTCGACAGAACTCTACGAGCAGTACGTC.

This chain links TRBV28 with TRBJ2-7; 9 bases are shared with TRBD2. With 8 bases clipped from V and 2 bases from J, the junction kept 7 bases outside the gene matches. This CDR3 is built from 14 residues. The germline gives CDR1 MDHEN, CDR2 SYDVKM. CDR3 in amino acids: CASGIAGAAYEQYF. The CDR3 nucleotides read TGTGCCAGCGGTATAGCGGGAGCAGCCTACGAGCAGTACTTC. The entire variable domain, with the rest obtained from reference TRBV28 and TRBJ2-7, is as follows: DVKVTQSSRYLVKRTGEKVFLECVQDMDHENMFWYRQDPGLGLRLIYFSYDVKMKEKGDIPEGYSVSREKKERFSLILESASTNQTSMYLCASGIAGAAYEQYFGPGTRLTVT.

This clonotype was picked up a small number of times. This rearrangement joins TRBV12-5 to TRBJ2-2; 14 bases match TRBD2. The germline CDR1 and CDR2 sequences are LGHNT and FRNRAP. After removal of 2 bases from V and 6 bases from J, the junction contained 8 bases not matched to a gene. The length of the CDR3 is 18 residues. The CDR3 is CASGLLHGGLAGAGELFF. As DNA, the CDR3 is TGTGCTAGTGGTTTGCTCCACGGGGGACTAGCGGGGGCCGGGGAGCTGTTTTTT. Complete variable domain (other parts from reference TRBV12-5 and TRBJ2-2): DARVTQTPRHKVTEMGQEVTMRCQPILGHNTVFWYRQTMMQGLELLAYFRNRAPLDDSGMPKDRFSAEMPDATLATLKIQPSEPRDSAVYFCASGLLHGGLAGAGELFFGEGSRLTVL.

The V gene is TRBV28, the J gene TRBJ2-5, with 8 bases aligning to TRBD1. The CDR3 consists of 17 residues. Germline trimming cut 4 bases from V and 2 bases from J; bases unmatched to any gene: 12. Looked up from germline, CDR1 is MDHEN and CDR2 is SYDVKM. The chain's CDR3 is CASSSFPGTGDQETQYF. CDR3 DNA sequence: TGTGCCAGCAGTTCTTTTCCCGGGACAGGTGATCAAGAGACCCAGTACTTC.

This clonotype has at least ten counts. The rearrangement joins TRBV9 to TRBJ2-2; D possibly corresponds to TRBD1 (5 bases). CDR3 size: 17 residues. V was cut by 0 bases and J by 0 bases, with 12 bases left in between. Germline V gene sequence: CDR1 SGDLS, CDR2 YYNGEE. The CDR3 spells CASSVAPQGSNTGELFF. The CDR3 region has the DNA TGTGCCAGCAGCGTAGCGCCCCAGGGATCGAACACCGGGGAGCTGTTTTTT.

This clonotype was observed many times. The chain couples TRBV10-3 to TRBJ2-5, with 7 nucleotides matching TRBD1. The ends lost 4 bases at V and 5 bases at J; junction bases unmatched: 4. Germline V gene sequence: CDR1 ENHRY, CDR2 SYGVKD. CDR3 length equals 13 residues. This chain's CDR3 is CAISADRVETQYF. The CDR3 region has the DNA TGTGCCATCAGTGCAGACAGGGTGGAGACCCAGTACTTC.

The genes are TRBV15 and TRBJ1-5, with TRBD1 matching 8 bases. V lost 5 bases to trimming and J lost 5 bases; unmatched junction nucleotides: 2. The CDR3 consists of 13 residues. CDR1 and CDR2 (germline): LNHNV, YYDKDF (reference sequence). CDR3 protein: CATSLDRDQPQHF. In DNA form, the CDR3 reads TGTGCCACCAGCCTGGACAGGGATCAGCCCCAGCATTTT.

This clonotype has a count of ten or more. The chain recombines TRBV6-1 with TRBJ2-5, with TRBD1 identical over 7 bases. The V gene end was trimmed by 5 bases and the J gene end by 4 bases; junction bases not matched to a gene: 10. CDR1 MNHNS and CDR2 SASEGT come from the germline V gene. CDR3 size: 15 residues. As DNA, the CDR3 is TGTGCCAGCAGTCTTCTACAGGGGATTGGAGAGACCCAGTACTTC. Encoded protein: CASSLLQGIGETQYF.

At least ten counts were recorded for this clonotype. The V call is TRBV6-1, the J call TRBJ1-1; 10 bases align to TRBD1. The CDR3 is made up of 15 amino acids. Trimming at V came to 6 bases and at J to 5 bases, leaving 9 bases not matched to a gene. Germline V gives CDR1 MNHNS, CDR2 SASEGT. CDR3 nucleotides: TGTGCCAGCAGCGCCCGGGACAGGGGATATACTGAAGCTTTCTTT. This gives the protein CASSARDRGYTEAFF.

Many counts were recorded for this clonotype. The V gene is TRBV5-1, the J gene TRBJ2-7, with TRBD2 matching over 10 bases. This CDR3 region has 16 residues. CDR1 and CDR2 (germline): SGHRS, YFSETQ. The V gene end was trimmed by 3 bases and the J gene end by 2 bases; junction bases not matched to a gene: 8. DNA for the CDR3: TGCGCCAGCAGCTGGCTGGGACTAGCGACGACCTACGAGCAGTACTTC. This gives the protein CASSWLGLATTYEQYF.

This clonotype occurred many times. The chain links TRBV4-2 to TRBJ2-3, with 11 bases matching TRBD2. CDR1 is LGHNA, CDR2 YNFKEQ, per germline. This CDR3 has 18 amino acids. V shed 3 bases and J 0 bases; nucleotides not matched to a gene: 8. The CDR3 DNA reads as TGTGCCAGCAGCCAGGATAGACTAGCGGGGTCTAGCACAGATACGCAGTATTTT. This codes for CASSQDRLAGSSTDTQYF.

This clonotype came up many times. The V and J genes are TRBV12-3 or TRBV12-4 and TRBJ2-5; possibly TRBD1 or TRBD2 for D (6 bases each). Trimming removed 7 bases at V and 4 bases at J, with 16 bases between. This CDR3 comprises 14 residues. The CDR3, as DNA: TGTGCCAGCACCCCGCCCGGGGGCGGAGAGACCCAGTACTTC. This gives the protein CASTPPGGGETQYF.

The CDR3 bases are TGTGCCTGGAGTCCGTCAAGAACTGAAGCTTTCTTT. Its translation: CAWSPSRTEAFF. The chain recombines TRBV30 with TRBJ1-1; D gene ambiguous. V lost 2 bases and J lost 5, with 9 bases in between. The CDR3 extends over 12 amino acids. Germline assignment: CDR1 GTSNPN and CDR2 SVGIG (reference sequence).

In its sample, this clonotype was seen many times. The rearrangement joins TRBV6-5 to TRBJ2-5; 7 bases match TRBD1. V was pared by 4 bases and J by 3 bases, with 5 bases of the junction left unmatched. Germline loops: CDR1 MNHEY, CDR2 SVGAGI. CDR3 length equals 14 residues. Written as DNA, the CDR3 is TGTGCCAGCAGTTCACCGGGACAGAAAGAGACCCAGTACTTC. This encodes CASSSPGQKETQYF.

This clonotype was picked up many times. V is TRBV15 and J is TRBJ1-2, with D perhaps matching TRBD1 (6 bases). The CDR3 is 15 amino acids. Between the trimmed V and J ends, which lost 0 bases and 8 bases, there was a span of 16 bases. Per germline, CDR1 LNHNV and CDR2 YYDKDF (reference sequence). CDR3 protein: CATSRDGPTGNGYTF. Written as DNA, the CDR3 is TGTGCCACCAGCAGAGATGGTCCTACAGGGAACGGCTACACCTTC.

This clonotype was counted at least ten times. The DNA for the CDR3 is TGTGCCAGCAGTGATGTAGCGGGAGTCACCGGGGAGCTGTTTTTT. Its translation: CASSDVAGVTGELFF. V is TRBV6-4 and J is TRBJ2-2, with 9 bases fitting TRBD2. CDR3 length equals 15 residues. Looked up from germline, CDR1 is MRHNA and CDR2 is SNTAGT. V shed 3 bases and J 4 bases; nucleotides not matched to a gene: 3.

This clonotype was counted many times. CDR3 DNA sequence: TGTGCCAGCAGTGAATCGAGGAAGTACGAGCAGTACTTC. Residues: CASSESRKYEQYF. The chain carries TRBV6-1 and TRBJ2-7; D is ambiguous. The V and J ends lost 2 bases and 4 bases respectively, with 9 bases between them. Per germline, CDR1 MNHNS and CDR2 SASEGT. CDR3 length: 13 amino acids.

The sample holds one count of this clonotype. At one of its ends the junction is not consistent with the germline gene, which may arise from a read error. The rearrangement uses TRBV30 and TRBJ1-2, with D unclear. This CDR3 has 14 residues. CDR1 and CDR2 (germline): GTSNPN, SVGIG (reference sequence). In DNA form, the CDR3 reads TGTGCCCGGAGTGTACCCCCGTTGAACTATGGCTACACCTTC. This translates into CARSVPPLNYGYTF.

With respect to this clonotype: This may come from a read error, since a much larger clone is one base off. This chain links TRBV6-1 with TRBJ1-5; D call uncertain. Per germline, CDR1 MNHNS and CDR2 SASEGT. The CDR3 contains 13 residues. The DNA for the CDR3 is TGTGCCAGCAGTGAGGACCCGAATCAGCCCCATCATTTT. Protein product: CASSEDPNQPHHF.

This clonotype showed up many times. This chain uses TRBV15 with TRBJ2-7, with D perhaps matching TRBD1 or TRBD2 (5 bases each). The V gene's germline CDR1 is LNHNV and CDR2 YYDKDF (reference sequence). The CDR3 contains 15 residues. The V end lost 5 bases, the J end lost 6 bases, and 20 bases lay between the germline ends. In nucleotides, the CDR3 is TGTGCCACCAGCGTCCACCTCGGGACGTCGGGCGAGCAGTACTTC. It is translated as CATSVHLGTSGEQYF.

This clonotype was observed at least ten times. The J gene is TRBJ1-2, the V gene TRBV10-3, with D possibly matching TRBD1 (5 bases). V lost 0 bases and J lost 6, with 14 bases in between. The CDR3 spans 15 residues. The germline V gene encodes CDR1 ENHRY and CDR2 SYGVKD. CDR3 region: CAISESGREINGYTF. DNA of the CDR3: TGTGCCATCAGTGAGTCTGGCAGGGAAATCAATGGCTACACCTTC.

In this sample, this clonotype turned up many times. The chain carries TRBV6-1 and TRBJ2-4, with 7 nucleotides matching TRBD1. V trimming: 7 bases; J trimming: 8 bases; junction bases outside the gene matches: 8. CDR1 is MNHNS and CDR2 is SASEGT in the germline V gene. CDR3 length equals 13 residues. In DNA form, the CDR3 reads TGTGCCAGCACCGGACAGGCGGAGTACATTCAGTACTTC. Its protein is CASTGQAEYIQYF.

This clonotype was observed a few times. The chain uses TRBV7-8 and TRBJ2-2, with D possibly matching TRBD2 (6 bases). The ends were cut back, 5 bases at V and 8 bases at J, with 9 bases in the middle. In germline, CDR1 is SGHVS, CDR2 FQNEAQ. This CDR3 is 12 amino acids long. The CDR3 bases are TGTGCCAGCAGCGGGGGGTTTGGGGAGCTGTTTTTT. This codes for CASSGGFGELFF. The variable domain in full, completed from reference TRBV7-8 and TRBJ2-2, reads GAGVSQSPRYKVAKRGQDVALRCDPISGHVSLFWYQQALGQGPEFLTYFQNEAQLDKSGLPSDRFFAERPEGSVSTLKIQRTQQEDSAVYLCASSGGFGELFFGEGSRLTVL.

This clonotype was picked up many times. This CDR3 reads CASSWTTGDDTEAFF. DNA of the CDR3: TGCGCCAGCAGCTGGACGACAGGGGACGACACTGAAGCTTTCTTT. This chain joins TRBV5-1 and TRBJ1-1; 8 bases match TRBD1. Losses at the gene ends were 3 bases for V and 3 bases for J; bases not matched to a gene: 7. Germline V gene lookup returns CDR1 SGHRS and CDR2 YFSETQ. This CDR3 region has 15 residues.